A selection of T cell receptor beta chains follows, all from one sample in a study of T cells in localized non-small cell lung cancer. Clones were read by immunoSEQ multiplex PCR, and TCRdb kept only the in-frame ones, dropping some. The sample has approximately 700 clones, around 17% seen once. The input for sequencing was lung tumor tissue, taken before any cancer treatment. These receptors originate from a male donor at least 60 years old with stage III squamous cell lung carcinoma. Each CDR3 is given with its conserved first and last residue. Fields, in order: clone size, D gene, V gene, J gene, CDR3 DNA, CDR3 protein. The D gene is left open where the match is weak. A row's size may be missing; if present it is once, few, many or a size class.

size: few; D: NA; V: TRBV28; J: TRBJ1-2; DNA: TGTGCCAGTTGGGAACGGATTCGGGGCTACACCTTC; CDR3: CASWERIRGYTF
size: large; D: TRBD2; V: TRBV14; J: TRBJ2-1; DNA: TGTGCCAGCAACCCCGGGACTAGCGGGATCTATGAGCAGTTCTTC; CDR3: CASNPGTSGIYEQFF
size: NA; D: NA; V: TRBV15; J: TRBJ1-1; DNA: TGTGCCACCAGCACCCAAAAGGGGGGGGTACGCGACACTGAAGCTTTCTTT; CDR3: CATSTQKGGVRDTEAFF
size: NA; D: NA; V: TRBV15; J: TRBJ1-3; DNA: TGTGCCACCAGCAGAGATTTCGGGCCGTCGGGAAACACCATATATTTT; CDR3: CATSRDFGPSGNTIYF
size: few; D: TRBD2; V: TRBV6-1; J: TRBJ2-3; DNA: TGTGCCAGCAGTGAAGCCGGACTAGCGGGGGGGCCGGGCACAGATACGCAGTATTTT; CDR3: CASSEAGLAGGPGTDTQYF
size: large; D: TRBD1; V: TRBV9; J: TRBJ1-1; DNA: TGTGCCAGCAGCCCGCGGGACAGCAGAAACACTGAAGCTTTCTTT; CDR3: CASSPRDSRNTEAFF
size: NA; D: TRBD1; V: TRBV12-5; J: TRBJ1-6; DNA: TGTGCCAGCGGCCGGGGAGACAGGGCTAATTCACCCCTCCACTTT; CDR3: CASGRGDRANSPLHF
size: few; D: NA; V: TRBV10-2; J: TRBJ1-1; DNA: TGCGCCAGCAGTGAGCCGAACACCCTGGTGGAGGTTGAAGCTTTCTTT; CDR3: CASSEPNTLVEVEAFF
size: NA; D: NA; V: TRBV6-8; J: TRBJ1-2; DNA: TGTGCCAGCAGGCCCGGGACTCCCGGGGGCTATGGCTACACCTTC; CDR3: CASRPGTPGGYGYTF
size: NA; D: NA; V: TRBV11-3; J: TRBJ2-3; DNA: TGTGCCAGCAGCTCAGGACAACGCACAGATACGCAGTATTTT; CDR3: CASSSGQRTDTQYF
size: NA; D: TRBD2; V: TRBV19; J: TRBJ2-1; DNA: TGTGCCAGCCAGACTAGCGGGCCAGGGGAGCAGTTCTTC; CDR3: CASQTSGPGEQFF
size: few; D: NA; V: TRBV11-3; J: TRBJ2-5; DNA: TGTGCCAGCAGCTTAGACTTGGGCGGATGGACCCAGTACTTC; CDR3: CASSLDLGGWTQYF
size: few; D: NA; V: TRBV7-2; J: TRBJ1-1; DNA: TGTGCCACCAGCCCCGGGGGGAGCACTGAAGCTTTCTTT; CDR3: CATSPGGSTEAFF
size: large; D: NA; V: TRBV9; J: TRBJ1-4; DNA: TGTGCCAGCACCCCGGGGCAGGGTCGGGGAACTAATGAAAAACTGTTTTTT; CDR3: CASTPGQGRGTNEKLFF
size: NA; D: NA; V: TRBV6-8; J: TRBJ1-2; DNA: TGTGCCAGTAAAGCAGGGGTCTCGTCTGCAGGCTACACCTTC; CDR3: CASKAGVSSAGYTF
size: NA; D: NA; V: TRBV10-3; J: TRBJ2-3; DNA: TGTGCCATCAGTGAGGGGGGAGAGGGAGTCCAAGGAGATACGCAGTATTTT; CDR3: CAISEGGEGVQGDTQYF
size: NA; D: NA; V: TRBV19; J: TRBJ2-2; DNA: TGTGCCAGTAGCGAACGGACTTACCTCACCGGGGAGCTGTTTTTT; CDR3: CASSERTYLTGELFF
size: medium-sized; D: NA; V: TRBV7-2; J: TRBJ2-7; DNA: TGTGCCAGCAGCTTAGGGGGGCGGGACGAGCAGTACTTC; CDR3: CASSLGGRDEQYF
size: NA; D: TRBD2; V: TRBV28; J: TRBJ2-7; DNA: TGTGCCAGCGCAAGGGGTGCGGGAGGTAGGCACGAGCAGTACTTC; CDR3: CASARGAGGRHEQYF
size: NA; D: TRBD2; V: TRBV6-8; J: TRBJ2-7; DNA: TGTGCCAGCAGTTACCGCGGGACTAGCGGAACCTACGAGCAGTACTTC; CDR3: CASSYRGTSGTYEQYF
size: NA; D: NA; V: TRBV4-1; J: TRBJ1-2; DNA: TGCGCCAGCAGCCAAGAACTACAGGGTCTCTATGGCTACACCTTC; CDR3: CASSQELQGLYGYTF
size: NA; D: NA; V: TRBV9; J: TRBJ1-2; DNA: TGTGCCAGCAGCGCGGGACCCGCCCTCGGCTACACCTTC; CDR3: CASSAGPALGYTF
size: NA; D: TRBD1; V: TRBV11-3; J: TRBJ1-1; DNA: TGTGCCAGCTCTCGGGCAGGGGGGAACACTGAAGCTTTCTTT; CDR3: CASSRAGGNTEAFF
size: NA; D: NA; V: TRBV9; J: TRBJ1-4; DNA: TGTGCCAGCAGCGTAGCAGGGTACACTAATGAAAAACTGTTTTTT; CDR3: CASSVAGYTNEKLFF
size: NA; D: NA; V: TRBV18; J: TRBJ2-7; DNA: TGTGCCAGCTCACCACCTAGTTTCCACGAGCAGTACTTC; CDR3: CASSPPSFHEQYF
size: few; D: TRBD1; V: TRBV15; J: TRBJ2-7; DNA: TGTGCCACCGAGATACGTCCATTTCTACAGGGGGCCCCCGGCGAGCAGTACTTC; CDR3: CATEIRPFLQGAPGEQYF
size: few; D: NA; V: TRBV14; J: TRBJ2-2; DNA: TGTGCCAGCAGCCTTCGGACCTTGGGGACCGGGGAGCTGTTTTTT; CDR3: CASSLRTLGTGELFF
size: medium-sized; D: NA; V: TRBV11-3; J: TRBJ2-3; DNA: TGTGCCAGCCCACCCGGGGGTCTCACAGATACGCAGTATTTT; CDR3: CASPPGGLTDTQYF
size: NA; D: NA; V: TRBV19; J: TRBJ2-6; DNA: TGTGCCAGTAGTATAGTGGGCCAATCTGGGGCCAACGTCCTGACTTTC; CDR3: CASSIVGQSGANVLTF
size: NA; D: NA; V: TRBV7-2; J: TRBJ2-1; DNA: TGTGCCAGCAGCGGCGGATGGGGGCCTCTCTACAATGAGCAGTTCTTC; CDR3: CASSGGWGPLYNEQFF
size: NA; D: NA; V: TRBV29-1; J: TRBJ2-1; DNA: TGCAGCGTTGAAGCCCCCTCGAGGGGATCCCACAATGAGCAGTTCTTC; CDR3: CSVEAPSRGSHNEQFF
size: few; D: NA; V: TRBV27; J: TRBJ2-6; DNA: TGTGCCAGCAGTTTTTCACAGGGCTCTGGGGCCAACGTCCTGACTTTC; CDR3: CASSFSQGSGANVLTF
size: large; D: TRBD2; V: TRBV6-8; J: TRBJ2-5; DNA: TGTGCCAGCAGCTCGACGCGGGGGTACTTACAAGAGACCCAGTACTTC; CDR3: CASSSTRGYLQETQYF
size: NA; D: NA; V: TRBV19; J: TRBJ1-1; DNA: TGTGCCAGTAGTACTATGTTGCAGAACACTGAAGCTTTCTTT; CDR3: CASSTMLQNTEAFF
size: few; D: TRBD2; V: TRBV11-3; J: TRBJ2-3; DNA: TGTGCCAGCAGCTTACTAGCGGGGGTGCGAGATACGCAGTATTTT; CDR3: CASSLLAGVRDTQYF
size: NA; D: NA; V: TRBV29-1; J: TRBJ2-5; DNA: TGCAGCGTTGAAGATCGAAGTGCCCGTGAGACCCAGTACTTC; CDR3: CSVEDRSARETQYF
size: NA; D: TRBD1; V: TRBV5-1; J: TRBJ1-1; DNA: TGCGCCAGCAACCCCTCAAGACAGGGGATTATGAACACTGAAGCTTTCTTT; CDR3: CASNPSRQGIMNTEAFF
size: NA; D: TRBD1; V: TRBV6-1; J: TRBJ2-7; DNA: TGTGCCAGCAGTGAAGCCGGGACAGCCTACTACGAGCAGTACTTC; CDR3: CASSEAGTAYYEQYF
size: few; D: NA; V: TRBV6-8; J: TRBJ1-2; DNA: TGTGCCAGCAGTACCGACTCTTATGGCTACACCTTC; CDR3: CASSTDSYGYTF
size: medium-sized; D: NA; V: TRBV11-3; J: TRBJ2-2; DNA: TGTGCCAGCAGCTTAAAGGGACGGGGGCTAGAGCTGTTTTTT; CDR3: CASSLKGRGLELFF
size: few; D: NA; V: TRBV19; J: TRBJ2-1; DNA: TGTGCCAGGACTCGACGTAGGCTGGGCTCCTACAATGAGCAGTTCTTC; CDR3: CARTRRRLGSYNEQFF
size: NA; D: NA; V: TRBV19; J: TRBJ2-2; DNA: TGTGCCAGTGACCTAGGACTAAACACCGGGGAGCTGTTTTTT; CDR3: CASDLGLNTGELFF
size: medium-sized; D: NA; V: TRBV11-3; J: TRBJ1-3; DNA: TGTGCCAGCAGCTTGTTGGGGCCCATGGGGGGAAACACCATATATTTT; CDR3: CASSLLGPMGGNTIYF
size: NA; D: NA; V: TRBV11-3; J: TRBJ2-1; DNA: TGTGCCAGCAGCTTTTACGCCTCCAGAGGGTACAATGAGCAGTTCTTC; CDR3: CASSFYASRGYNEQFF
size: once; D: TRBD2; V: TRBV30; J: TRBJ2-7; DNA: TGTGCCTGGAGTGCCCTTAGCGGGAGTCTCGCCGAGCAGTACTTC; CDR3: CAWSALSGSLAEQYF
size: NA; D: TRBD1; V: TRBV19; J: TRBJ1-5; DNA: TGTGCCAGTAGTCCGGAAGACAGGGGGCGAGGGCAGCCCCAGCATTTT; CDR3: CASSPEDRGRGQPQHF
size: few; D: NA; V: TRBV9; J: TRBJ1-3; DNA: TGTGCCAGCAGGTCGGGACACCCAACCACTGGAAACACCATATATTTT; CDR3: CASRSGHPTTGNTIYF
size: NA; D: TRBD1; V: TRBV19; J: TRBJ1-5; DNA: TGTGCCAGCCGGGACAGGGAGGGCAATCAGCCCCAGCATTTT; CDR3: CASRDREGNQPQHF
size: few; D: TRBD1; V: TRBV6-8; J: TRBJ2-6; DNA: TGTGCCAGCAGTTACTGGGGACAGGGCAACTCTGGGGCCAACGTCCTGACTTTC; CDR3: CASSYWGQGNSGANVLTF
size: few; D: TRBD2; V: TRBV11-3; J: TRBJ2-2; DNA: TGTGCCAGCAGCTTAACTAGCGGGAGTTCCGGGGAGCTGTTTTTT; CDR3: CASSLTSGSSGELFF
size: NA; D: NA; V: TRBV11-3; J: TRBJ2-3; DNA: TGTGCCAGCAGCTTACCCTTTAGCACAGATACGCAGTATTTT; CDR3: CASSLPFSTDTQYF
size: few; D: TRBD2; V: TRBV6-8; J: TRBJ2-7; DNA: TGTGCCAGCAGCCGGGGACTAGCGGTTAACTCCTACGAGCAGTACTTC; CDR3: CASSRGLAVNSYEQYF
size: NA; D: NA; V: TRBV27; J: TRBJ2-3; DNA: TGTGCCAGCACCCCCGGCTACACTAGCACAGATACGCAGTATTTT; CDR3: CASTPGYTSTDTQYF
size: NA; D: TRBD2; V: TRBV15; J: TRBJ2-5; DNA: TGTGCCACCAGCAGAGGGACTAGCGGGAACCAAGAGACCCAGTACTTC; CDR3: CATSRGTSGNQETQYF
size: NA; D: NA; V: TRBV29-1; J: TRBJ2-5; DNA: TGCAGCGTTTACCCGGGCGGTCAAGAGACCCAGTACTTC; CDR3: CSVYPGGQETQYF
size: NA; D: NA; V: TRBV4-1; J: TRBJ1-2; DNA: TGCGCCAGCAGCCCCCAGGGTTTCCGGGGCTACACCTTC; CDR3: CASSPQGFRGYTF
size: NA; D: NA; V: TRBV5-1; J: TRBJ1-4; DNA: TGCGCCAGCAGCCTAGGGTGGAGGGGTGAAAAACTGTTTTTT; CDR3: CASSLGWRGEKLFF